The clone carrying this T cell receptor beta chain turned up a few times. This entry belongs to a study of patients and donors after allogeneic stem cell transplantation. TCRdb called the RT-PCR reads again in MiXCR, with one record for every CDR3 protein. The profile covers approximately 200,000 distinct CDR3 sequences, with around two fifths appearing a single time and around 35% taken by the ten largest. The receptor comes from a human donor who was either an allogeneic HSCT recipient or a stem cell or donor lymphocyte infusion donor (not recorded which). It is not recorded whose cells these are; they may come from a transplant donor. Sample: blood, either unsorted or a sorted T cell fraction (not recorded which).

The CDR3 here is CASSLRTGSTDTQYF. The CDR3 nucleotides read TGCGCCAGCAGCTTAAGGACAGGGAGCACAGATACGCAGTATTTT. This chain connects TRBV5-1 to TRBJ2-3; 8 bases line up with TRBD1. Per germline, CDR1 SGHRS and CDR2 YFSETQ. After removal of 2 bases from V and 0 bases from J, the junction contained 2 bases not matched to a gene. The CDR3 totals 15 residues.